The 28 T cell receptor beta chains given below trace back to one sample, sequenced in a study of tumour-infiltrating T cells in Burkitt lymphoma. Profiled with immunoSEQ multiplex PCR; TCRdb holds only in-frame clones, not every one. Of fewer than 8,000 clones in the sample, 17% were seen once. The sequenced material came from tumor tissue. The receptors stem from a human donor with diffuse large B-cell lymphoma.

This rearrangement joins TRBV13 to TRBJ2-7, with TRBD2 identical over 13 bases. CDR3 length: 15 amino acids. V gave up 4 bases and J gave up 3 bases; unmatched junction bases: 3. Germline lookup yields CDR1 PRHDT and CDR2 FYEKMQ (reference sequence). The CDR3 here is CASSSRTSGSYEQYF. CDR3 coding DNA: TGTGCCAGCAGCTCCCGGACTAGCGGGAGCTACGAGCAGTACTTC.

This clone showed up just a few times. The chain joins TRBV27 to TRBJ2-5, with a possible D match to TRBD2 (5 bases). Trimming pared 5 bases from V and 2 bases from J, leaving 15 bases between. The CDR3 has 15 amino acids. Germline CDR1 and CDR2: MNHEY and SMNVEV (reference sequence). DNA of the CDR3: TGTGCCAGCAGTCCCACCCGGGAATCACAAGAGACCCAGTACTTC. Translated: CASSPTRESQETQYF.

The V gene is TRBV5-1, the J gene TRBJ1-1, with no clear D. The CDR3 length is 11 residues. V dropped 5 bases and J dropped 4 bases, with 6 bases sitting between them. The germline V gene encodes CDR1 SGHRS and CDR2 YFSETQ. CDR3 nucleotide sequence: TGCGCCAGCAGGCAAAGCACTGAAGCTTTCTTT. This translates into CASRQSTEAFF.

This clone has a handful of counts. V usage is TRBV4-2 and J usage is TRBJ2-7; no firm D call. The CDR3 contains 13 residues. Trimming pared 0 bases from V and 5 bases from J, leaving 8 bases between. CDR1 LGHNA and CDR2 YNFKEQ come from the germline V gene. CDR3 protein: CASSQDLYNEQYF. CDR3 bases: TGTGCCAGCAGCCAAGATCTCTACAACGAGCAGTACTTC.

The CDR3 DNA reads TGCGCCAGCAGCCTCGGGGACAGGAGCACAGATACGCAGTATTTT. Protein: CASSLGDRSTDTQYF. The V and J genes are TRBV5-1 and TRBJ2-3; 8 bases are a match to TRBD1. Germline V CDR1 and CDR2: SGHRS, YFSETQ. J lost 0 bases, V lost 4 bases, and 4 bases had no gene match. The CDR3 spans 15 residues.

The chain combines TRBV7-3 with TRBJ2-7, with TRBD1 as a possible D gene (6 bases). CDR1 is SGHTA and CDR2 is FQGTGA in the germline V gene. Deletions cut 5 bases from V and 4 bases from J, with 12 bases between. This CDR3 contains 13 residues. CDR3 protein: CASSDQGGYEQYF. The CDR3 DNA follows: TGTGCCAGCAGCGACCAAGGGGGTTACGAGCAGTACTTC.

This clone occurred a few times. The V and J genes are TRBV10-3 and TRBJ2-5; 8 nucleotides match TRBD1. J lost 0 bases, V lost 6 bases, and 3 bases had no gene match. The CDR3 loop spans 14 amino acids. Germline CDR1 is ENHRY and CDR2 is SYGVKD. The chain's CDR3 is CAIRRQGNQETQYF. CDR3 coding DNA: TGTGCCATCAGGCGACAGGGGAACCAAGAGACCCAGTACTTC.

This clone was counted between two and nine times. This chain's CDR3 is CASSLGIGQETQYF. The CDR3 DNA is TGTGCCAGCAGCCTGGGGATTGGGCAAGAGACCCAGTACTTC. The genes are TRBV27 and TRBJ2-5, with no clear D. Germline V gives CDR1 MNHEY, CDR2 SMNVEV (reference sequence). The CDR3 runs to 14 residues. Trimming stripped 6 bases from V and 2 bases from J, with 13 bases between.

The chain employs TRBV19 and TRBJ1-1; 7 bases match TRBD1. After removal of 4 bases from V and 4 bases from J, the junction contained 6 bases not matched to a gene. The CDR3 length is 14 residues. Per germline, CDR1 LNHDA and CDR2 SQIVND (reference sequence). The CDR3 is CASSTYDRATEAFF. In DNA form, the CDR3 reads TGTGCCAGTAGTACTTACGACAGGGCCACTGAAGCTTTCTTT.

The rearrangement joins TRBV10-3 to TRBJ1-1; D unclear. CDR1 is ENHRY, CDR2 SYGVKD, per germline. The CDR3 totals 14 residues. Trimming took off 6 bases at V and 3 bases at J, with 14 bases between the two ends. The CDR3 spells CAIRGSSGDTEAFF. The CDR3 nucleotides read TGTGCCATCAGGGGGTCCTCCGGGGACACTGAAGCTTTCTTT.

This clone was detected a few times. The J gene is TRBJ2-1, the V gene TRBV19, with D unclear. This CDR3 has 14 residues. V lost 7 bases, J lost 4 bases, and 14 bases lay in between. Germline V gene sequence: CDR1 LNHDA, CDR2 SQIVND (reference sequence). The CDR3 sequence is CASKGEVRYNEQFF. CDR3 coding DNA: TGTGCCAGTAAAGGCGAAGTAAGATACAATGAGCAGTTCTTC.

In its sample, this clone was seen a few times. CDR3 nucleotides: TGTGCCAGCAGGGGGGGCAGGGAGGGCAAAAACATTCAGTACTTC. It is translated as CASRGGREGKNIQYF. The chain combines TRBV7-2 with TRBJ2-4; tentative D call: TRBD2 (7 bases). Trimming took 6 bases from V and 3 from J, leaving 15 bases between them. This CDR3 is built from 15 residues. The germline V gene has CDR1 SGHTA and CDR2 FQGNSA. The full variable domain, with the rest looked up from reference TRBV7-2 and TRBJ2-4, is GAGVSQSPSNKVTEKGKDVELRCDPISGHTALYWYRQSLGQGLEFLIYFQGNSAPDKSGLPSDRFSAERTGGSVSTLTIQRTQQEDSAVYLCASRGGREGKNIQYFGAGTRLSVL.

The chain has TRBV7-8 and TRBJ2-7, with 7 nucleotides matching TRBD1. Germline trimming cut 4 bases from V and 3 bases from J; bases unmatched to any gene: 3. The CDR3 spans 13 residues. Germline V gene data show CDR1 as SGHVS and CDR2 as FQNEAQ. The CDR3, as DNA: TGTGCCAGCAGCTCGGGACAGCACTACGAGCAGTACTTC. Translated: CASSSGQHYEQYF.

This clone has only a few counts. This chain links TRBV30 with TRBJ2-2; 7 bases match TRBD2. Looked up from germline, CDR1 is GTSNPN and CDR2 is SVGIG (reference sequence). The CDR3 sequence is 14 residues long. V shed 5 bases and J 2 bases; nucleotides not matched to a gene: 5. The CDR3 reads CAWSGTTNTGELFF. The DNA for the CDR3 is TGTGCCTGGTCCGGGACTACTAACACCGGGGAGCTGTTTTTT. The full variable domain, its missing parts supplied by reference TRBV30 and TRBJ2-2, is SQTIHQWPATLVQPVGSPLSLECTVEGTSNPNLYWYRQAAGRGLQLLFYSVGIGQISSEVPQNLSASRPQDRQFILSSKKLLLSDSGFYLCAWSGTTNTGELFFGEGSRLTVL.

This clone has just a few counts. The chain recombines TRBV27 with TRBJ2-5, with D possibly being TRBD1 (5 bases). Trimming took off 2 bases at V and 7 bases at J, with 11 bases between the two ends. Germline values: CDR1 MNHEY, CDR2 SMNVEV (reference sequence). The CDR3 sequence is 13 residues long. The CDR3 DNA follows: TGTGCCAGCAGTTTAGGACACGCTGGGACCCAGTACTTC. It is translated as CASSLGHAGTQYF.

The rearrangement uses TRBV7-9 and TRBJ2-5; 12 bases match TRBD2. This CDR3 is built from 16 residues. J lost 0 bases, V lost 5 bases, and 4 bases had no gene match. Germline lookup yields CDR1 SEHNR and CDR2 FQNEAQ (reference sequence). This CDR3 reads CASSLWTSGNQETQYF. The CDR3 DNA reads TGTGCCAGCAGCCTTTGGACTAGCGGGAACCAAGAGACCCAGTACTTC.

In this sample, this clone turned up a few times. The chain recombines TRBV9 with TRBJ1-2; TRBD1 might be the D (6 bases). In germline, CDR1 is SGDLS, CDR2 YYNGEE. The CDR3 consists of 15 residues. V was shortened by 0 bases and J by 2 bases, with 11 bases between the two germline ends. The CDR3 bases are TGTGCCAGCAGCGTAGCTCCAGGGGTCAACTATGGCTACACCTTC. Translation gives CASSVAPGVNYGYTF.

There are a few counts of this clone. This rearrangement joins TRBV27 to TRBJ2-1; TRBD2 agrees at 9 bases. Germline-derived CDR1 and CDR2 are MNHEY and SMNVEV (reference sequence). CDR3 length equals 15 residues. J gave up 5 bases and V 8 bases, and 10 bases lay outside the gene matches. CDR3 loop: CASRGLAGINNEQFF. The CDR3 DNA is TGTGCCAGCCGGGGGCTAGCGGGGATTAACAATGAGCAGTTCTTC.

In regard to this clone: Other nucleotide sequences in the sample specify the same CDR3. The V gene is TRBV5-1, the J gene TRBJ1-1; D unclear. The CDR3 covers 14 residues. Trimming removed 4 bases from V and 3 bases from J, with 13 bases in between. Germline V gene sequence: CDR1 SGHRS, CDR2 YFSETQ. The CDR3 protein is CASSHTQGYTEAFF. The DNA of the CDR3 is TGCGCCAGCAGCCATACACAAGGGTACACTGAAGCTTTCTTT. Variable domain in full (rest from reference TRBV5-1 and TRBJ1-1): KAGVTQTPRYLIKTRGQQVTLSCSPISGHRSVSWYQQTPGQGLQFLFEYFSETQRNKGNFPGRFSGRQFSNSRSEMNVSTLELGDSALYLCASSHTQGYTEAFFGQGTRLTVV.

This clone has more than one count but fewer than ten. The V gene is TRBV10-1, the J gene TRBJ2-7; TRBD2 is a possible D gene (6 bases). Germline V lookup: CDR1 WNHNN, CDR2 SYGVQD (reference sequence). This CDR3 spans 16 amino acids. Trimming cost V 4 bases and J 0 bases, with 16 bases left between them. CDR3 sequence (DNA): TGCGCCAGCAGTGCCCCGTGGAGGGCCCGCTCCTACGAGCAGTACTTC. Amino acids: CASSAPWRARSYEQYF.

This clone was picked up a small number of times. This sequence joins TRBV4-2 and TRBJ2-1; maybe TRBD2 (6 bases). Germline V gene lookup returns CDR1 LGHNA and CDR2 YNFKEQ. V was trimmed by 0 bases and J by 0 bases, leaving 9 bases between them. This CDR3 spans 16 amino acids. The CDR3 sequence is CASSQDAGSSYNEQFF. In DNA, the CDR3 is TGTGCCAGCAGCCAAGATGCGGGAAGCTCCTACAATGAGCAGTTCTTC.

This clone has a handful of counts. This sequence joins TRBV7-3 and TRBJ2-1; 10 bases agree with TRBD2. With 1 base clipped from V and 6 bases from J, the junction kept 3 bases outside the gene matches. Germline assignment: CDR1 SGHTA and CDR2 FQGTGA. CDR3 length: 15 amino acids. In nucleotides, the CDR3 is TGTGCCAGCAGCTTAAAGGCTAGCGGGAGCAATGAGCAGTTCTTC. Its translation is CASSLKASGSNEQFF. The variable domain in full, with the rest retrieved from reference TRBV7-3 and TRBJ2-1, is GAGVSQTPSNKVTEKGKYVELRCDPISGHTALYWYRQSLGQGPEFLIYFQGTGAADDSGLPNDRFFAVRPEGSVSTLKIQRTERGDSAVYLCASSLKASGSNEQFFGPGTRLTVL.

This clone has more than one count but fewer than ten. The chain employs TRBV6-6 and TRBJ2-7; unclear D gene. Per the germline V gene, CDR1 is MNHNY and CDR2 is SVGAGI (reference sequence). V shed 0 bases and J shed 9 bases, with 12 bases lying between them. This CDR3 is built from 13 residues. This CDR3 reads CASSYSELSVQYF. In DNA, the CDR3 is TGTGCCAGCAGTTACTCAGAACTCTCTGTGCAGTACTTC.

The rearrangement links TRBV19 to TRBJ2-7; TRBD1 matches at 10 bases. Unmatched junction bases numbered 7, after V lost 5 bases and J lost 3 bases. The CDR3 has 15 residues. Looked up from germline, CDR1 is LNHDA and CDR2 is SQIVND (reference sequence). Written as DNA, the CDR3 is TGTGCCAGTAGTTCGTCGACAGGGGGCGGCTACGAGCAGTACTTC. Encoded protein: CASSSSTGGGYEQYF.

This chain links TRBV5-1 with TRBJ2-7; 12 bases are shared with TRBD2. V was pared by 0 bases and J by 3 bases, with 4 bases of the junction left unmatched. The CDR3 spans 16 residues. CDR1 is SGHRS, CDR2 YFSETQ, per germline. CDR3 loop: CASSLGLAGVVYEQYF. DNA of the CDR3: TGCGCCAGCAGCTTGGGACTAGCGGGAGTAGTCTACGAGCAGTACTTC. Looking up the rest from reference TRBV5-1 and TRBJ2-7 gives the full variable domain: KAGVTQTPRYLIKTRGQQVTLSCSPISGHRSVSWYQQTPGQGLQFLFEYFSETQRNKGNFPGRFSGRQFSNSRSEMNVSTLELGDSALYLCASSLGLAGVVYEQYFGPGTRLTVT.

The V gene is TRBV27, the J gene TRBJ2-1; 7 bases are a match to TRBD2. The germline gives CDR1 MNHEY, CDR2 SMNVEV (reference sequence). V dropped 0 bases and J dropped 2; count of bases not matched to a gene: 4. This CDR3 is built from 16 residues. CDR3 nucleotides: TGTGCCAGCAGTTTATCTCCCAGCGGGGCCTACAATGAGCAGTTCTTC. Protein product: CASSLSPSGAYNEQFF.

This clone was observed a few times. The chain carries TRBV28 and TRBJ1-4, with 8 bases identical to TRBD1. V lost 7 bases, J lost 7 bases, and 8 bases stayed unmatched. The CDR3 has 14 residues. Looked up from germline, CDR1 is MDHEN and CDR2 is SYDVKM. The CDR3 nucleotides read TGTGCCAGCACCCGAACAGGGGGGGGTGAAAAACTGTTTTTT. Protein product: CASTRTGGGEKLFF.

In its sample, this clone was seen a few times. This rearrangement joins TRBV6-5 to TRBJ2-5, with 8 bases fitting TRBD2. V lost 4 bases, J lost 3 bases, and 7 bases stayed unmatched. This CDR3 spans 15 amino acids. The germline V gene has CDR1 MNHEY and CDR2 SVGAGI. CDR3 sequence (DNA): TGTGCCAGCAGTTCCCGTCCAGCGGGGGAAGAGACCCAGTACTTC. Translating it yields CASSSRPAGEETQYF.